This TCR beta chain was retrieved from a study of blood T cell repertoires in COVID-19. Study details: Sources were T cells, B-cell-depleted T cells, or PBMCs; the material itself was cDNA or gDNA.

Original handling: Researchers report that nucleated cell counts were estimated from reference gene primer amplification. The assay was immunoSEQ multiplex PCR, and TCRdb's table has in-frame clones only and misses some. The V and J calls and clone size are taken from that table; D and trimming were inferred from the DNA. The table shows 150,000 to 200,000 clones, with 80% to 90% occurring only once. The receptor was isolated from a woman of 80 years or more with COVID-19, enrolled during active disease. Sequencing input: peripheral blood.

The CDR3 is CASSLAPGQGWGEAFF. The CDR3, as DNA: TGCGCCAGCAGCTTGGCCCCGGGACAGGGATGGGGTGAAGCTTTCTTT. The chain recombines TRBV5-1 with TRBJ1-1, with 9 nucleotides matching TRBD1. After removal of 0 bases from V and 7 bases from J, the junction contained 10 bases not matched to a gene. This CDR3 is 16 amino acids long. Germline V CDR1 and CDR2: SGHRS, YFSETQ. Supplemented by reference TRBV5-1 and TRBJ1-1, the full variable domain reads KAGVTQTPRYLIKTRGQQVTLSCSPISGHRSVSWYQQTPGQGLQFLFEYFSETQRNKGNFPGRFSGRQFSNSRSEMNVSTLELGDSALYLCASSLAPGQGWGEAFFGQGTRLTVV.